The clone carrying this T cell receptor beta chain rates as large. Its antigen is not identified. V lost 5 bases to trimming and J lost 4 bases, with 11 bases between them. Per the germline V gene, CDR1 is MNHGY and CDR2 is SAAAGT. The CDR3 has 13 amino acids. This sample is drawn from a study of T cells in localized non-small cell lung cancer. Study-level results: Density of T cells in blood, when higher, went with longer overall survival. Appearance in adjacent lung was seen for a median around 60 of the top 100 tumor clones.

Measured with immunoSEQ multiplex PCR; TCRdb has only the in-frame clones, and not every one. Here the sample spans around 1,400 clones, around 30% being singletons. The source was normal lung tissue next to the tumor, collected before any cancer treatment. The clonotype was recovered from a female donor of 60 years or more with stage I lung adenocarcinoma. The chain uses TRBV6-8 and TRBJ1-1, with D unclear. CDR3 bases: TGTGCCAGCAGTACCGAATGGGGCACTGAAGCTTTCTTT. This codes for CASSTEWGTEAFF.